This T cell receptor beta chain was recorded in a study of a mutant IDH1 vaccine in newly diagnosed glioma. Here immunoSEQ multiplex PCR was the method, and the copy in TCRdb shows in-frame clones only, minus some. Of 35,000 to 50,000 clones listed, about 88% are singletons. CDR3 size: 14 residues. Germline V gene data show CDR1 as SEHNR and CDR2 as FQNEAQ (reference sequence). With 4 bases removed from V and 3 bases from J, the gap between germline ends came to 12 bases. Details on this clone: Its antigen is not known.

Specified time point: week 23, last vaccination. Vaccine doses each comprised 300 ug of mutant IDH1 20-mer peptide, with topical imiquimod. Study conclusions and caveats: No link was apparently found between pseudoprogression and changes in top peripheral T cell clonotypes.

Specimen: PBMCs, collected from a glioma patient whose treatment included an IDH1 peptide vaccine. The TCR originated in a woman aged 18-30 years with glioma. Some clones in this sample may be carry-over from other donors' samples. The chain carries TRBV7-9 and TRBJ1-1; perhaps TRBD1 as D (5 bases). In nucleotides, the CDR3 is TGTGCCAGCAGCTCCTGGGGGGGGGACACTGAAGCTTTCTTT. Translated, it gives CASSSWGGDTEAFF.